Listed below are T cell receptor beta chains from one sample, sequenced in a study of T cell repertoires in cytomegalovirus infection. TCRdb used MiXCR to reprocess the reads, holding one entry per CDR3 protein. The sample consists of more than 55,000 distinct CDR3 sequences, 20% to 25% of them appearing once. These TCRs are of unknown antigen specificity. Sequenced here: CD8+ T cells from cultured PBMCs, sampled from culture after CMV antigen stimulation. These receptors were obtained from a human donor in good health (CMV status not recorded). Some clones in this sample may be carry-over from other donors' samples. The CDR3 runs from the conserved cysteine through the conserved F or W. The D gene is left open where the match is weak. The listing skips clone size in some rows; elsewhere it reads once, few, many or a size class.

TRBJ1-5,TRBV27,TRBD1,-,TGTGCCAGCAGCTTGGGCGGGACAGTGATCAATCAGCCCCAGCATTTT,CASSLGGTVINQPQHF
TRBJ1-1,TRBV12-3/TRBV12-4,-,many,TGTGCCAGCAGATACAATACAGCTGAAGCTTTCTTT,CASRYNTAEAFF
TRBJ2-1,TRBV7-9,TRBD1,few,TGTGCCAGCAGCTTAGGGCAGGGGCAGGGGGATGAGCAGTTCTTC,CASSLGQGQGDEQFF
TRBJ2-7,TRBV28,-,-,TGTGCCAGCCGTTCGCCCCGACACCGGCGGGACTACGAGCAGTACTTC,CASRSPRHRRDYEQYF
TRBJ2-1,TRBV2,TRBD2,few,TGTGCCAGCAGTCTAGGACTAGCGGGGGGGGCACCAGAGCAGTTCTTC,CASSLGLAGGAPEQFF
TRBJ2-1,TRBV7-6,-,few,TGTGCCAGCAGCTTACGTCGGGAGCAGTTCTTC,CASSLRREQFF
TRBJ2-5,TRBV7-6,TRBD2,few,TGTGCCAGCAGCTTAGATAAGGGACTACTGTACCAAGAGACCCAGTACTTC,CASSLDKGLLYQETQYF
TRBJ2-7,TRBV2,-,-,TGTGCCAGCAGTGAATTAATTGGGGGCACCTACGAGCAGTACTTC,CASSELIGGTYEQYF
TRBJ2-5,TRBV12-3/TRBV12-4,TRBD1,-,TGTGCCAGCAGTTCCGGGACAGGGGGATTGGAGACCCAGTACTTC,CASSSGTGGLETQYF
TRBJ1-1,TRBV29-1,-,few,TGCAGCTTCCGAGGCCGCACTGAAGCTTTCTTT,CSFRGRTEAFF
TRBJ1-1,TRBV7-8,-,medium-sized,TGTGCCAGCAGCTTTGGAAGGGGCGTGAGCGCTGAAGCTTTCTTT,CASSFGRGVSAEAFF
TRBJ1-1,TRBV12-3/TRBV12-4,TRBD1,-,TGTGCCAGCAGTGTCTTACAGGGGGGCACTGAAGCTTTCTTT,CASSVLQGGTEAFF
TRBJ2-3,TRBV6-6,TRBD2,-,TGTGCCAGCATTCGCCACGGGGGGGCACGCACTAGCACAGATACGCAGTATTTT,CASIRHGGARTSTDTQYF
TRBJ2-1,TRBV7-8,TRBD2,-,TGTGCCAGCGGACTAGCGGGGGGGTACAATGAGCAGTTCTTC,CASGLAGGYNEQFF
TRBJ1-1,TRBV6-1,-,-,TGTGCCAGCAGTCCTCTATGGAGTGCCACTGAAGCTTTCTTT,CASSPLWSATEAFF
TRBJ2-3,TRBV7-9,TRBD1,-,TGTGCCAGCAGCTTTCGGGACAGGGGCACAGATACGCAGTATTTT,CASSFRDRGTDTQYF
TRBJ1-1,TRBV6-8,-,-,TGTGCCAGCAGTTACTTAGAGGTGGATGAAGCTTTCTTT,CASSYLEVDEAFF
TRBJ1-2,TRBV7-9,-,many,TGTGCCAGCAGCCCGACTGACATCAGGGATGGCTACACCTTC,CASSPTDIRDGYTF
TRBJ2-2,TRBV7-8,TRBD2,few,TGTGCCAGCAGCTTATTTAGCGGGAAAACCGGGGAGCTGTTTTTT,CASSLFSGKTGELFF
TRBJ1-6,TRBV6-5,-,-,TGTGCCAGCAGTCGCCTCATTAGCTCCTATAATTCACCCCTCCACTTT,CASSRLISSYNSPLHF
TRBJ1-1,TRBV7-3,-,few,TGTGCCAGCAGCGCCTCGGGACCTGACACTGAAGCTTTCTTT,CASSASGPDTEAFF
TRBJ2-2,TRBV6-6,-,-,TGTGCCAGCAGTTACTCCGCGGGCACCGGGGAGCTGTTTTTT,CASSYSAGTGELFF
TRBJ1-1,TRBV12-3/TRBV12-4,-,few,TGTGCCAGCAAGTATCCTGAAGCTTTCTTT,CASKYPEAFF
TRBJ1-1,TRBV12-3/TRBV12-4,-,-,TGTGCCAGCAGTTTAAGGAACACTGAAGCTTTCTTT,CASSLRNTEAFF
TRBJ2-5,TRBV7-9,-,few,TGTGCCAGCAGTCCGGGTCGTGAGACCCAGTACTTC,CASSPGRETQYF
TRBJ2-1,TRBV11-2,TRBD2,few,TGTGCCAGCAGCCCCCAATGGGCGGGGGATGAGCAGTTCTTC,CASSPQWAGDEQFF
TRBJ1-1,TRBV11-2,-,-,TGTGCCAGCAGCCCCTTTACTGAAGCTTTCTTT,CASSPFTEAFF
TRBJ1-1,TRBV3-1,TRBD1,few,TGTGCCAGCAGCCAAGTATTCCGGGACAGGGGGTTAGGCACTGAAGCTTTCTTT,CASSQVFRDRGLGTEAFF
TRBJ2-1,TRBV5-5,-,-,TGTGCCAGCAGTTCAGGGGGGAACAATGAGCAGTTCTTC,CASSSGGNNEQFF
TRBJ1-5,TRBV6-1,-,-,TGTGCCAGCAGTGAAGAGGCAGGGTGGAATCAGCCCCAGCATTTT,CASSEEAGWNQPQHF
TRBJ2-7,TRBV28,-,-,TGTGCCAGCAGTTTGGCAGGTGGGTACGAGCAGTACTTC,CASSLAGGYEQYF